The T cell receptor beta chain described here comes from a study of shared clonotypes between healthy human individuals. Study details: A couple of women and a few men aged 18 to 49 served as donors. Points from the study as a whole: An anticipated effect of sequencing depth on clonotype sharing among donors was recognized. Generally, naive subsets (rather than memory subsets) showed larger estimated richness.

Data came from immunoSEQ multiplex PCR; TCRdb stores just in-frame clones and leaves some out. The sample carries about 1.1 million clones, 75% to 80% recorded once. This clone came up a few times. Antigen: not known. The germline V gene has CDR1 KGHSH and CDR2 LQKENI. This CDR3 is 14 amino acids long. With 6 bases clipped from V and 0 bases from J, the junction kept 4 bases outside the gene matches. Each of the donors was a healthy adult who was HIV-negative and had not had a recent acute infection or vaccination. Sequencing used memory CD4+ T cells from PBMCs. The subset: CD45RA-negative fraction. This chain connects TRBV18 to TRBJ1-1, with TRBD1 matching over 7 bases. The sequence came from a man younger than 30 in good health. Some clones in this sample may be carry-over from other donors' samples. The CDR3 loop is CASSRQGMNTEAFF. The CDR3 nucleotides are TGTGCCAGCTCTAGACAGGGAATGAACACTGAAGCTTTCTTT.